This TCR beta chain comes out of a study of T cell repertoires in cytomegalovirus infection. Study-level information: Recently identified HLA-C-restricted CMV epitopes were among the peptides used. Carrying CMV and the relevant HLA type showed in public TCR beta signatures.

General observations from the study: HLA-C-restricted CMV-specific TCR beta clonotypes prevailed in the ex vivo response. Carriers of CMV and the relevant HLA type were discriminated by public TCR beta frequency.

Using its own MiXCR run on the reads, TCRdb lists one record per CDR3 protein. The sample records around 800,000 distinct CDR3 sequences, less than 35% being singletons. From germline, CDR1 is ENHRY and CDR2 SYGVKD. The CDR3 runs 12 residues. Trimming removed 7 bases from V and 4 bases from J, with 10 bases in between. For this clonotype: The antigen is undetermined.

The sequence was collected from a human donor in good health (CMV status not recorded). Some clones in this sample may be carry-over from other donors' samples. This material consisted of cultured CD8+ T cells from PBMCs, taken from culture after CMV antigen stimulation. The chain combines TRBV10-3 with TRBJ1-1; the D is unclear. In nucleotides, the CDR3 is TGTGCCATCAATTCGGAGGGCACTGAAGCTTTCTTT. It encodes CAINSEGTEAFF.